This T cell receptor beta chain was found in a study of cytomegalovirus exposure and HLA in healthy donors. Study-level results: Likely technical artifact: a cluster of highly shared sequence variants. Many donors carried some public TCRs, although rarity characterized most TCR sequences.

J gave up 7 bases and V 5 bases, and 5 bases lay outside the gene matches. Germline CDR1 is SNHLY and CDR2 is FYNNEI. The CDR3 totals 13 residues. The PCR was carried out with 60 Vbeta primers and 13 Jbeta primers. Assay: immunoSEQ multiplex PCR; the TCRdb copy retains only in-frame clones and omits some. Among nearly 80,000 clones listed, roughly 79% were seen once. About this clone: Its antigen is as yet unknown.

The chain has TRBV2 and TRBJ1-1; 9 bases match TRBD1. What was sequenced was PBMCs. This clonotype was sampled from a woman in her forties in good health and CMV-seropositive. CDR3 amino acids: CASSYRGRDEAFF. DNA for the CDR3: TGTGCCAGCAGTTACAGGGGGCGGGATGAAGCTTTCTTT.